This T cell receptor beta chain appears in the sequencing data of a study of control samples from healthy donors and cancer patients. The protocol was immunoSEQ multiplex PCR, while the TCRdb copy is restricted to in-frame clones and leaves out a portion. The sample has some 71,000 clones, approximately 90% seen once. The material sequenced was PBMCs. The sequence derives from a woman aged 50 to 60 with colorectal cancer.

Here the CDR3 DNA reads TGTGCCATCAGTGAGTTAGGGGCAGGGTACTCTAACTATGGCTACACCTTC. Residues: CAISELGAGYSNYGYTF. The chain has TRBV10-3 and TRBJ1-2, with D possibly TRBD1 on 5 matching bases. The germline CDR1 and CDR2 sequences are ENHRY and SYGVKD. Trimming cost V 1 base and J 0 bases, with 15 bases left between them. CDR3 length: 17 amino acids.